This is a list of T cell receptor beta chains from one sample in a study of Ad26.COV2.S vaccination and SARS-CoV-2 variants. Clones were read by immunoSEQ multiplex PCR, and TCRdb kept only the in-frame ones, dropping some. The sample consists of fewer than 400,000 clones, around 91% of them appearing once. Sequenced here: peripheral blood, sampled in a trial of Ad26.COV2.S vaccine versus placebo. Every receptor here comes from a person aged 18 to 59 who received the Ad26.COV2.S COVID-19 vaccine or a placebo. CDR3s include the opening cysteine and the closing phenylalanine or tryptophan. The D gene is left open where the match is weak. Clone size is stated in some rows and not others, as once, few, many or a class when expanded.

clone size	D gene	V gene	J gene	CDR3 protein	CDR3 DNA
NA	NA	TRBV14	TRBJ1-6	CASSPGARGSYNSPLHF	TGTGCCAGCAGCCCCGGGGCCCGGGGCTCCTATAATTCACCCCTCCACTTT
NA	NA	TRBV7-2	TRBJ1-6	CASSSRQPNSPLHF	TGTGCCAGCAGCTCTCGACAGCCTAATTCACCCCTCCACTTT
NA	NA	TRBV7-9	TRBJ2-1	CASSRSSYNEQFF	TGTGCCAGCAGCCGTAGCTCCTACAATGAGCAGTTCTTC
once	NA	TRBV14	TRBJ1-6	CASSQERNNSPLHF	TGTGCCAGCAGCCAAGAAAGGAATAATTCACCCCTCCACTTT
NA	TRBD1	TRBV7-9	TRBJ2-5	CASSSTGETQYF	TGTGCCAGCAGTTCGACAGGGGAGACCCAGTACTTC
NA	TRBD1	TRBV10-3	TRBJ1-5	CAISSGGDQPQHF	TGTGCCATCAGTTCAGGGGGGGATCAGCCCCAGCATTTT
NA	NA	TRBV30	TRBJ1-1	CAWSVGGRVEAFF	TGTGCCTGGAGTGTAGGAGGTAGGGTTGAAGCTTTCTTT
NA	TRBD1	TRBV11-2	TRBJ2-3	CASGGTGYPDTQYF	TGTGCAAGCGGAGGGACAGGGTATCCAGATACGCAGTATTTT
NA	NA	TRBV19	TRBJ2-5	CASSIRYREETQYF	TGTGCCAGTAGTATACGATACAGAGAAGAGACCCAGTACTTC
NA	NA	TRBV11-2	TRBJ2-5	CASSPTPGLETQYF	TGTGCCAGCAGCCCGACACCGGGACTAGAGACCCAGTACTTC
NA	NA	TRBV7-2	TRBJ2-7	CASSLEDEQYF	TGTGCCAGCAGCTTAGAGGACGAGCAGTACTTC
NA	NA	TRBV28	TRBJ2-1	CASTPPGWGSYTYNEQFF	TGTGCCAGCACCCCCCCGGGGTGGGGTTCCTATACTTACAATGAGCAGTTCTTC
NA	TRBD1	TRBV28	TRBJ2-5	CASSHPFGSGGATRETQYF	TGTGCCAGCAGTCATCCGTTTGGGTCAGGGGGCGCGACAAGGGAGACCCAGTACTTC